Shown below are 21 T cell receptor beta chains from a single sample sequenced in a study of blood T cell repertoires in COVID-19. The method was immunoSEQ multiplex PCR; TCRdb's version includes in-frame clones alone and lacks a portion of them. In the table there are 490,000 or so clones, about 85% of which are singletons. Input material: PBMCs or T cells enriched from blood (not recorded which). The receptors come from a woman aged 55-69 years who had recovered from COVID-19.

The CDR3 is CASSSLRVGAGLGYTF. CDR3 DNA sequence: TGTGCCAGCAGCAGTCTCCGGGTGGGAGCGGGCCTGGGCTACACCTTC. This chain connects TRBV5-5 to TRBJ1-2; no clear D gene. Germline V gene sequence: CDR1 SGHKS, CDR2 YYEKEE (reference sequence). This CDR3 is built from 16 residues. Trimming shortened V by 4 bases and J by 8 bases, and 24 bases separated the two germline ends.

The V gene is TRBV24-1, the J gene TRBJ2-3; the D gene is possibly TRBD2 (5 bases). The V end lost 3 bases, the J end lost 6 bases, and 15 bases lay between the germline ends. CDR3 size: 15 residues. Germline V gene lookup returns CDR1 KGHDR and CDR2 SFDVKD. The CDR3 sequence: CATSDKTSRGDTQYF. As DNA, the CDR3 is TGTGCCACCAGTGATAAGACGAGCCGAGGGGATACGCAGTATTTT.

The chain uses TRBV9 and TRBJ1-1; 10 bases map to TRBD1. The length of the CDR3 is 13 residues. Germline V gene sequence: CDR1 SGDLS, CDR2 YYNGEE. After removal of 5 bases from V and 4 bases from J, the junction contained 2 bases not matched to a gene. The CDR3 reads CASRGQGLTEAFF. CDR3 coding DNA: TGTGCCAGCAGGGGACAGGGGCTCACTGAAGCTTTCTTT.

The chain is built from TRBV6-5 and TRBJ1-2, with 9 bases lining up with TRBD1. Trimming took 4 bases from V and 4 from J; bases not matched to a gene: 4. Germline CDR1 MNHEY, CDR2 SVGAGI. The CDR3 length is 14 residues. The CDR3 nucleotides read TGTGCCAGCAGTTGGACGGGACAGGGCTATGGCTACACCTTC. Protein sequence: CASSWTGQGYGYTF.

The V gene is TRBV27, the J gene TRBJ2-2; tentatively, D is TRBD1 (7 bases). The CDR3 extends over 15 amino acids. V lost 4 bases, J lost 0 bases, and 9 bases lay in between. The germline V gene encodes CDR1 MNHEY and CDR2 SMNVEV (reference sequence). DNA for the CDR3: TGTGCCAGCAGTTGGAGGGGGCCGAACACCGGGGAGCTGTTTTTT. It specifies CASSWRGPNTGELFF.

The J gene is TRBJ2-3, the V gene TRBV7-8, with D unclear. CDR1 is SGHVS and CDR2 is FQNEAQ in the germline V gene. The germline V and J ends were trimmed by 5 bases and 3 bases, with 12 bases remaining between them. The CDR3 is 14 residues long. The CDR3 coding sequence is TGTGCCAGCAGCAAAGTCCATCGGACAGATACGCAGTATTTT. This sequence encodes CASSKVHRTDTQYF.

The rearrangement uses TRBV27 and TRBJ2-3; D might be TRBD1 (6 bases). The CDR3 runs 12 residues. Trimming shortened V by 5 bases and J by 9 bases, and 12 bases separated the two germline ends. Germline-derived CDR1 and CDR2 are MNHEY and SMNVEV (reference sequence). The CDR3 reads CASSPQRGTQYF. The CDR3 nucleotides are TGTGCCAGCAGTCCCCAGAGGGGGACGCAGTATTTT.

J is TRBJ1-4 and V is TRBV3-1 (or the pseudogene TRBV3-2), with 9 bases that match TRBD1. V was clipped by 4 bases and J by 5 bases; unmatched bases: 5. Germline CDR1 and CDR2: LGHDT and YNNKEL (reference sequence). This CDR3 region has 15 residues. This CDR3 is CASSRTGTGNEKLFF. The CDR3 nucleotides are TGTGCCAGCAGCCGAACCGGGACAGGGAATGAAAAACTGTTTTTT.

The chain links TRBV7-2 to TRBJ2-3; D uncertain. CDR1 SGHTA and CDR2 FQGNSA come from the germline V gene. V lost 5 bases to trimming and J lost 0 bases, with 12 bases between them. The CDR3 consists of 15 residues. In nucleotides, the CDR3 is TGTGCCAGCAGCCAAATGACTGGGAGCACAGATACGCAGTATTTT. Protein sequence: CASSQMTGSTDTQYF.

The J gene is TRBJ1-3, the V gene TRBV30; TRBD1 aligns across 9 bases. The germline V gene has CDR1 GTSNPN and CDR2 SVGIG (reference sequence). With V trimmed by 1 base and J by 1 base, 8 bases remained unmatched. This CDR3 comprises 17 residues. CDR3 in amino acids: CAWSALTGTGSGNTIYF. CDR3 sequence (DNA): TGTGCCTGGAGTGCCTTAACCGGGACAGGGTCTGGAAACACCATATATTTT.

The chain uses TRBV19 and TRBJ1-2, with D possibly TRBD1 on 5 matching bases. V lost 1 base, J lost 4 bases, and 10 bases lay in between. This CDR3 contains 14 residues. CDR1 LNHDA and CDR2 SQIVND come from the germline V gene (reference sequence). The CDR3 loop reads CASSIGPTVYGYTF. DNA of the CDR3: TGTGCCAGTAGTATAGGCCCGACAGTCTATGGCTACACCTTC. The whole variable domain, remainder taken from reference TRBV19 and TRBJ1-2, is DGGITQSPKYLFRKEGQNVTLSCEQNLNHDAMYWYRQDPGQGLRLIYYSQIVNDFQKGDIAEGYSVSREKKESFPLTVTSAQKNPTAFYLCASSIGPTVYGYTFGSGTRLTVV.

The V and J genes are TRBV7-2 and TRBJ1-1; TRBD1 matches at 12 bases. The germline CDR1 and CDR2 sequences are SGHTA and FQGNSA. The CDR3 extends over 18 amino acids. V shed 2 bases and J 5 bases; nucleotides not matched to a gene: 12. The CDR3 DNA reads as TGTGCCAGCAGCTTATTTCCGGGCGGGACAGGGGGCGGAACTGAAGCTTTCTTT. Protein product: CASSLFPGGTGGGTEAFF.

This clone was seen a single time. The chain employs TRBV6-5 and TRBJ2-7, with 8 bases matching TRBD1. The germline gives CDR1 MNHEY, CDR2 SVGAGI. The CDR3 has 13 residues. V dropped 5 bases and J dropped 6; count of bases not matched to a gene: 6. CDR3 region: CASSQGQAREQYV. The CDR3 bases are TGTGCCAGCAGTCAGGGACAGGCGCGCGAGCAGTACGTC.

The chain combines TRBV7-8 with TRBJ1-1, with 8 bases fitting TRBD1. After removal of 6 bases from V and 7 bases from J, the junction contained 10 bases not matched to a gene. Germline lookup yields CDR1 SGHVS and CDR2 FQNEAQ. CDR3 length equals 14 residues. The CDR3 spells CASRLRTGFGEAFF. DNA of the CDR3: TGTGCCAGCAGACTGCGGACAGGGTTTGGTGAAGCTTTCTTT.

In its sample, this clone was seen a few times. The chain uses TRBV6-1 and TRBJ2-1; TRBD2 agrees at 13 bases. Germline-derived CDR1 and CDR2 are MNHNS and SASEGT. This CDR3 comprises 19 residues. V was pared by 4 bases and J by 7 bases, with 16 bases of the junction left unmatched. The CDR3 sequence is CASSASTPQLAGGPNEQFF. CDR3 in DNA: TGTGCCAGCAGTGCGTCGACCCCTCAACTAGCGGGGGGGCCAAATGAGCAGTTCTTC.

V and J are TRBV6-5 and TRBJ1-6; D unresolved. With 3 bases removed from V and 7 bases from J, the gap between germline ends came to 10 bases. CDR3 length equals 14 residues. The germline CDR1 and CDR2 sequences are MNHEY and SVGAGI. The CDR3 sequence: CASSYAAKNSPLHF. The CDR3 coding sequence is TGTGCCAGCAGTTATGCGGCAAAGAATTCACCCCTCCACTTT.

The chain couples TRBV19 to TRBJ1-5, with D unresolved. Germline V gives CDR1 LNHDA, CDR2 SQIVND (reference sequence). The CDR3 spans 15 residues. Trimming shortened V by 5 bases and J by 2 bases, and 13 bases separated the two germline ends. In nucleotides, the CDR3 is TGTGCCAGTAGTCTCCAAGGGAGAGGCAATCAGCCCCAGCATTTT. Its protein is CASSLQGRGNQPQHF.

To note about this clone: Other DNA sequences from this sample encode an identical CDR3 as well. The V gene is TRBV3-1 (or the pseudogene TRBV3-2), the J gene TRBJ2-5, with D possibly matching TRBD1 (6 bases). The germline V gene encodes CDR1 LGHDT and CDR2 YNNKEL (reference sequence). The CDR3 is made up of 13 amino acids. Trimming removed 1 base at V and 4 bases at J, with 7 bases between. Here the CDR3 DNA reads TGTGCCAGCAGCCAAGTCAGGGGAGAGACCCAGTACTTC. As protein: CASSQVRGETQYF.

The chain uses TRBV15 and TRBJ2-5; D is possibly TRBD1 (6 bases). Trimming pared 3 bases from V and 2 bases from J, leaving 10 bases between. CDR1 is LNHNV and CDR2 is YYDKDF in the germline V gene (reference sequence). The CDR3 sequence is 14 residues long. The CDR3 nucleotides read TGTGCCACCAGCAGGAGGGACATTCAAGAGACCCAGTACTTC. It translates to CATSRRDIQETQYF.

V and J are TRBV18 and TRBJ2-3; 12 nucleotides match TRBD1. The V gene end was trimmed by 6 bases and the J gene end by 5 bases; junction bases not matched to a gene: 6. Germline-derived CDR1 and CDR2 are KGHSH and LQKENI. This CDR3 contains 15 residues. The CDR3 nucleotides read TGTGCCAGCTCCTTGGGACAGGGGGCTGGAGATACGCAGTATTTT. This codes for CASSLGQGAGDTQYF.

The V call is TRBV5-1, the J call TRBJ2-3, with TRBD2 identical over 7 bases. The V gene's germline CDR1 is SGHRS and CDR2 YFSETQ. This CDR3 has 13 amino acids. The trim removed 7 bases at V and 0 bases at J, leaving 2 bases unmatched. CDR3 residues: CASGGGSTDTQYF. The CDR3 DNA sequence: TGCGCCAGCGGGGGAGGGAGCACAGATACGCAGTATTTT. Full variable domain (missing parts from reference TRBV5-1 and TRBJ2-3): KAGVTQTPRYLIKTRGQQVTLSCSPISGHRSVSWYQQTPGQGLQFLFEYFSETQRNKGNFPGRFSGRQFSNSRSEMNVSTLELGDSALYLCASGGGSTDTQYFGPGTRLTVL.